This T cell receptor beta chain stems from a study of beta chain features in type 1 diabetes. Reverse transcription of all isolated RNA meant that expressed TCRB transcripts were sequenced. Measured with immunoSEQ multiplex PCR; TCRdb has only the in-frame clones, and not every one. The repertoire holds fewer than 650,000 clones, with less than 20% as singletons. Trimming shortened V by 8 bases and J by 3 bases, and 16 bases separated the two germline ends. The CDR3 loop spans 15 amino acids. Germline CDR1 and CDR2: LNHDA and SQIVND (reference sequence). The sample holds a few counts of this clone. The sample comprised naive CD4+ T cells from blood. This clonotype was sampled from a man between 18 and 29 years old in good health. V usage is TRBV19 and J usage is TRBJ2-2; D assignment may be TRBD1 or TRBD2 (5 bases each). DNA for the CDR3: TGTGCCAGTTTCCTTCCGGGACCATACACCGGGGAGCTGTTTTTT. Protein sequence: CASFLPGPYTGELFF. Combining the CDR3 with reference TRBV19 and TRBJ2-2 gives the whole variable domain DGGITQSPKYLFRKEGQNVTLSCEQNLNHDAMYWYRQDPGQGLRLIYYSQIVNDFQKGDIAEGYSVSREKKESFPLTVTSAQKNPTAFYLCASFLPGPYTGELFFGEGSRLTVL.